These 2 T cell receptor beta chains were sequenced from one sample in a study of T cells in Graves' hyperthyroidism and ophthalmopathy (dated by TCRdb to between 2018 and 2021). The library came from multiplex PCR. For sequencing, an Illumina HiSeq 2000 was employed. TCR beta CDR3 regions were amplified from RNA transcripts. The TCR CDR3 was subjected to a first round of RT-PCR using the HTBI primer set and the Qiagen OneStep RT-PCR kit. TCRdb took the public reads, trimmed them with fastp at Q25, ran MiXCR for clone calling and kept in-frame beta chains. When rows share a CDR3 protein, they turn into one entry using the most common DNA and genes. The sample data list some 300,000 distinct CDR3 sequences, and approximately 13% of these were observed just once. The ten largest clones take up roughly 7.9% of the sample. The specimen was blood. These TCRs come from a woman in her 40s with Graves' hyperthyroidism.

The V gene is TRBV7-6, the J gene TRBJ1-3; D perhaps matches TRBD1 (5 bases). This CDR3 contains 17 residues. V lost 5 bases to trimming and J lost 2 bases, with 19 bases between them. CDR1 is SGHVS, CDR2 FNYEAQ, per germline. CDR3 in amino acids: CASSLFDVEGPGNTIYF. CDR3 DNA sequence: TGTGCCAGCAGCCTTTTTGATGTAGAGGGACCTGGAAACACCATATATTTT.

This clonotype has ten or more counts. V usage is TRBV3-1 and J usage is TRBJ2-7; D not resolved. The V gene lost 1 base and the J gene lost 6 bases, with 13 bases spanning the gap. CDR3 length: 14 amino acids. Germline V CDR1 and CDR2: LGHDT, YNNKEL (reference sequence). This chain's CDR3 is CASSQVSSGGEQYF. In DNA form, the CDR3 reads TGTGCCAGCAGCCAAGTGTCTAGTGGTGGCGAGCAGTACTTC.